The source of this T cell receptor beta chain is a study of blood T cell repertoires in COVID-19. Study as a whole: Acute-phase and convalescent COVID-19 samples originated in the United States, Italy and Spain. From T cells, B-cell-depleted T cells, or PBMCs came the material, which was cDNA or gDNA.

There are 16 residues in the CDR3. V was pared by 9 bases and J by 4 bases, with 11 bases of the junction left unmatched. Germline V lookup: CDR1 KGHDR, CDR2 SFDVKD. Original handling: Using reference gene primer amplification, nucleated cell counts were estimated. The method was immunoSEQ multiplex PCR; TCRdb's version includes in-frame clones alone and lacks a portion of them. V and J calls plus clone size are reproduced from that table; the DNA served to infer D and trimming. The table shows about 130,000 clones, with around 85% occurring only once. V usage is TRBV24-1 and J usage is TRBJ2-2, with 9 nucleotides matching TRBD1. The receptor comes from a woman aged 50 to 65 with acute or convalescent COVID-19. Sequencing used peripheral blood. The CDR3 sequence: CATGEAGTGSTGELFF. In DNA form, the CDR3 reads TGTGCCACCGGGGAAGCCGGGACAGGGTCCACCGGGGAGCTGTTTTTT.